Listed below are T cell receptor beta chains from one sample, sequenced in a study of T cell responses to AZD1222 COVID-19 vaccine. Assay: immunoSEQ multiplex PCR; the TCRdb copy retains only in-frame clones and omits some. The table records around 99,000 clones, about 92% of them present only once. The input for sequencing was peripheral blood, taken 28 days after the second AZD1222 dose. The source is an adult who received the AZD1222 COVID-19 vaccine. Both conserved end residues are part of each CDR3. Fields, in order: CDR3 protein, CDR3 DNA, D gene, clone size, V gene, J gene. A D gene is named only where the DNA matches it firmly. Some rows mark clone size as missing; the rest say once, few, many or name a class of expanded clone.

cdr3_aa: CASSRGRNEQFF; cdr3_nt: TGTGCCAGCAGCCGGGGCCGCAATGAGCAGTTCTTC; d_call: -; clone_size: -; v_call: TRBV5-6; j_call: TRBJ2-1
cdr3_aa: CASSARPSPLHF; cdr3_nt: TGTGCCAGCAGTGCTAGACCCTCACCCCTCCACTTT; d_call: -; clone_size: -; v_call: TRBV21-1; j_call: TRBJ1-6
cdr3_aa: CASSFSPSQPQHF; cdr3_nt: TGTGCCAGCAGTTTTTCCCCCAGTCAGCCCCAGCATTTT; d_call: -; clone_size: -; v_call: TRBV12-3/TRBV12-4; j_call: TRBJ1-5
cdr3_aa: CASSLRSAGGVGELFF; cdr3_nt: TGTGCCAGCAGTTTAAGGTCGGCCGGGGGGGTCGGGGAGCTGTTTTTT; d_call: TRBD2; clone_size: -; v_call: TRBV27; j_call: TRBJ2-2
cdr3_aa: CASSQVRTDTQYF; cdr3_nt: TGTGCCAGCAGCCAAGTTCGAACAGATACGCAGTATTTT; d_call: -; clone_size: -; v_call: TRBV4-2; j_call: TRBJ2-3
cdr3_aa: CASRLQGAGNSPLHF; cdr3_nt: TGTGCCAGCAGACTACAGGGGGCTGGGAATTCACCCCTCCACTTT; d_call: TRBD1; clone_size: -; v_call: TRBV6-5; j_call: TRBJ1-6
cdr3_aa: CASRLSGQGLRGYTF; cdr3_nt: TGTGCCAGCAGGCTTTCGGGACAGGGGTTAAGAGGCTACACCTTC; d_call: TRBD1; clone_size: -; v_call: TRBV28; j_call: TRBJ1-2
cdr3_aa: CATSRDRGTGVVSNYGYTF; cdr3_nt: TGTGCCACCAGCAGAGATCGGGGGACAGGGGTAGTCTCTAACTATGGCTACACCTTC; d_call: TRBD1; clone_size: few; v_call: TRBV15; j_call: TRBJ1-2
cdr3_aa: CASKKESSYNSPLHF; cdr3_nt: TGTGCCAGCAAGAAGGAGAGCTCCTATAATTCACCCCTCCACTTT; d_call: -; clone_size: -; v_call: TRBV2; j_call: TRBJ1-6
cdr3_aa: CASGGPGAADTEAFF; cdr3_nt: TGTGCCAGTGGGGGTCCGGGGGCCGCGGACACTGAAGCTTTCTTT; d_call: -; clone_size: -; v_call: TRBV19; j_call: TRBJ1-1
cdr3_aa: CASTGQANYGYTF; cdr3_nt: TGTGCCAGTACTGGACAGGCCAACTATGGCTACACCTTC; d_call: TRBD1; clone_size: -; v_call: TRBV19; j_call: TRBJ1-2
cdr3_aa: CASSLNRDGGDEKLFF; cdr3_nt: TGTGCCAGTAGTCTGAATAGGGACGGCGGGGATGAAAAACTGTTTTTT; d_call: -; clone_size: few; v_call: TRBV19; j_call: TRBJ1-4
cdr3_aa: CASSSRTGRSNSPLHF; cdr3_nt: TGTGCCAGCAGCTCCCGGACAGGCCGATCAAATTCACCCCTCCACTTT; d_call: TRBD1; clone_size: -; v_call: TRBV7-2; j_call: TRBJ1-6
cdr3_aa: CSVVGGLNTEAFF; cdr3_nt: TGCAGCGTTGTTGGGGGTTTGAACACTGAAGCTTTCTTT; d_call: -; clone_size: -; v_call: TRBV29-1; j_call: TRBJ1-1
cdr3_aa: CASSFQLAGGYNEQFF; cdr3_nt: TGTGCCAGCAGTTTTCAACTAGCGGGGGGTTACAATGAGCAGTTCTTC; d_call: TRBD2; clone_size: -; v_call: TRBV6-2/TRBV6-3; j_call: TRBJ2-1
cdr3_aa: CASNPGVPRPNEQFF; cdr3_nt: TGTGCCAGCAACCCAGGGGTACCCAGACCCAATGAGCAGTTCTTC; d_call: -; clone_size: -; v_call: TRBV2; j_call: TRBJ2-1
cdr3_aa: CASSTGTGGARSNQPQHF; cdr3_nt: TGTGCCAGCAGCACCGGGACAGGGGGAGCACGTAGCAATCAGCCCCAGCATTTT; d_call: TRBD1; clone_size: -; v_call: TRBV7-9; j_call: TRBJ1-5
cdr3_aa: CASATWDILNTEAFF; cdr3_nt: TGTGCCAGCGCGACTTGGGACATCTTGAACACTGAAGCTTTCTTT; d_call: -; clone_size: once; v_call: TRBV7-2; j_call: TRBJ1-1
cdr3_aa: CASSFRRDLPYNEQFF; cdr3_nt: TGTGCCAGCAGCTTCCGGCGGGACCTCCCCTACAATGAGCAGTTCTTC; d_call: -; clone_size: -; v_call: TRBV7-8; j_call: TRBJ2-1
cdr3_aa: CASSPGTSGVEQYF; cdr3_nt: TGTGCCAGCAGCCCCGGGACTAGCGGGGTCGAGCAGTACTTC; d_call: TRBD2; clone_size: -; v_call: TRBV9; j_call: TRBJ2-7
cdr3_aa: CASGRTGDNQPQHF; cdr3_nt: TGTGCCAGCGGTCGGACAGGGGATAATCAGCCCCAGCATTTT; d_call: TRBD1; clone_size: -; v_call: TRBV13; j_call: TRBJ1-5
cdr3_aa: CASSEWEREAQYF; cdr3_nt: TGTGCCAGCAGTGAATGGGAGAGAGAGGCCCAGTACTTC; d_call: -; clone_size: -; v_call: TRBV6-1; j_call: TRBJ2-5
cdr3_aa: CASSLGVPGATQYF; cdr3_nt: TGTGCCAGCAGCTTGGGTGTTCCGGGAGCGACCCAGTACTTC; d_call: -; clone_size: -; v_call: TRBV5-4; j_call: TRBJ2-5
cdr3_aa: CASSSGTFGYTF; cdr3_nt: TGTGCCAGTAGCAGTGGTACCTTCGGCTACACCTTC; d_call: -; clone_size: -; v_call: TRBV19; j_call: TRBJ1-2
cdr3_aa: CASSIAGRISNQPQHF; cdr3_nt: TGTGCCAGTAGTATCGCGGGACGGATTAGCAATCAGCCCCAGCATTTT; d_call: -; clone_size: -; v_call: TRBV19; j_call: TRBJ1-5
cdr3_aa: CASSQGPWTGVSSGNTIYF; cdr3_nt: TGCGCCAGCAGCCAAGGGCCCTGGACAGGGGTTTCCTCTGGAAACACCATATATTTT; d_call: TRBD1; clone_size: -; v_call: TRBV4-3; j_call: TRBJ1-3
cdr3_aa: CASSPRTGDTGELFF; cdr3_nt: TGTGCCAGCAGCCCCCGGACAGGGGACACCGGGGAGCTGTTTTTT; d_call: TRBD1; clone_size: -; v_call: TRBV3-1/TRBV3-2; j_call: TRBJ2-2
cdr3_aa: CASSFGSNYGYTF; cdr3_nt: TGTGCCAGCAGCTTCGGGAGTAACTATGGCTACACCTTC; d_call: -; clone_size: once; v_call: TRBV7-2; j_call: TRBJ1-2
cdr3_aa: CASSQNRDSYEQYF; cdr3_nt: TGTGCCAGCTCACAAAACAGGGACTCCTACGAGCAGTACTTC; d_call: -; clone_size: -; v_call: TRBV18; j_call: TRBJ2-7
cdr3_aa: CASSQDPRAVSYNEQFF; cdr3_nt: TGCGCCAGCAGCCAAGATCCCAGGGCAGTATCCTACAATGAGCAGTTCTTC; d_call: -; clone_size: -; v_call: TRBV4-1; j_call: TRBJ2-1
cdr3_aa: CASRTGTSGRRSEQFF; cdr3_nt: TGTGCCAGCAGGACCGGCACTAGCGGGAGAAGGAGTGAGCAGTTCTTC; d_call: TRBD2; clone_size: -; v_call: TRBV3-1/TRBV3-2; j_call: TRBJ2-1
cdr3_aa: CASSLQAGVPRYEQYF; cdr3_nt: TGTGCCAGCAGCTTACAGGCGGGAGTCCCTCGCTACGAGCAGTACTTC; d_call: TRBD2; clone_size: -; v_call: TRBV7-3; j_call: TRBJ2-7